This T cell receptor beta chain was recovered during a study of radiotherapy plus CTLA-4 blockade in lung cancer. Generated by immunoSEQ multiplex PCR, the TCRdb table keeps only in-frame clones and is missing some. This sample has around 65,000 clones, with 70% to 80% found just once. Study-wide findings and caveats: Alongside interferon-beta, early blood T cell clone dynamics were reportedly the best predictor of response.

This CDR3 has 15 amino acids. Per the germline V gene, CDR1 is SGHVS and CDR2 is FQNEAQ. With V trimmed by 4 bases and J by 8 bases, 5 bases remained unmatched. Lung cancer patients with chemo-refractory metastatic non-small-cell disease were given focal radiation plus CTLA-4 blockade with ipilimumab. Note on this clone: The antigen remains undetermined.

The V and J genes are TRBV7-8 and TRBJ2-2; 12 nucleotides align to TRBD1. Sequences were derived from peripheral blood, sampled from a patient treated with radiotherapy plus ipilimumab. The receptor comes from a human donor with non-small cell lung cancer who had a complete response to radiotherapy plus ipilimumab. Here the CDR3 reads CASSSGQGASGELFF. The CDR3, as DNA: TGTGCCAGCAGCTCGGGACAGGGGGCGAGTGGGGAGCTGTTTTTT.